The next 2 T cell receptor beta chains were all read from a single sample in a study of brain T cells in children with intractable seizures. TCRdb's table, derived via immunoSEQ multiplex PCR, lists solely in-frame clones and lacks some. There are tens of thousands of clones in the sample; 85% to 95% occur only once, and roughly 6.7% lies in the top ten. The sequencing used peripheral blood, collected at surgery. The receptor source for this set is a boy aged 5-17 years with focal cortical dysplasia and intractable seizures.

CDR3 nucleotides: TGTGCCAGCAGCCCGGGACAGACACAAGAGACCCAGTACTTC. This gives the protein CASSPGQTQETQYF. The chain joins TRBV5-4 to TRBJ2-5, with TRBD1 identical over 7 bases. The CDR3 covers 14 residues. Unmatched junction bases numbered 5, after V lost 4 bases and J lost 2 bases. Germline V gene sequence: CDR1 SGHNT, CDR2 YYREEE (reference sequence).

The chain combines TRBV20-1 with TRBJ1-5; D is ambiguous. V was pared by 3 bases and J by 0 bases, with 15 bases between. CDR3 length equals 16 residues. The germline V gene has CDR1 DFQATT and CDR2 SNEGSKA (reference sequence). The chain's CDR3 is CSASPNNLYSNQPQHF. As DNA, the CDR3 is TGCAGTGCTAGTCCGAACAACTTATATAGCAATCAGCCCCAGCATTTT.